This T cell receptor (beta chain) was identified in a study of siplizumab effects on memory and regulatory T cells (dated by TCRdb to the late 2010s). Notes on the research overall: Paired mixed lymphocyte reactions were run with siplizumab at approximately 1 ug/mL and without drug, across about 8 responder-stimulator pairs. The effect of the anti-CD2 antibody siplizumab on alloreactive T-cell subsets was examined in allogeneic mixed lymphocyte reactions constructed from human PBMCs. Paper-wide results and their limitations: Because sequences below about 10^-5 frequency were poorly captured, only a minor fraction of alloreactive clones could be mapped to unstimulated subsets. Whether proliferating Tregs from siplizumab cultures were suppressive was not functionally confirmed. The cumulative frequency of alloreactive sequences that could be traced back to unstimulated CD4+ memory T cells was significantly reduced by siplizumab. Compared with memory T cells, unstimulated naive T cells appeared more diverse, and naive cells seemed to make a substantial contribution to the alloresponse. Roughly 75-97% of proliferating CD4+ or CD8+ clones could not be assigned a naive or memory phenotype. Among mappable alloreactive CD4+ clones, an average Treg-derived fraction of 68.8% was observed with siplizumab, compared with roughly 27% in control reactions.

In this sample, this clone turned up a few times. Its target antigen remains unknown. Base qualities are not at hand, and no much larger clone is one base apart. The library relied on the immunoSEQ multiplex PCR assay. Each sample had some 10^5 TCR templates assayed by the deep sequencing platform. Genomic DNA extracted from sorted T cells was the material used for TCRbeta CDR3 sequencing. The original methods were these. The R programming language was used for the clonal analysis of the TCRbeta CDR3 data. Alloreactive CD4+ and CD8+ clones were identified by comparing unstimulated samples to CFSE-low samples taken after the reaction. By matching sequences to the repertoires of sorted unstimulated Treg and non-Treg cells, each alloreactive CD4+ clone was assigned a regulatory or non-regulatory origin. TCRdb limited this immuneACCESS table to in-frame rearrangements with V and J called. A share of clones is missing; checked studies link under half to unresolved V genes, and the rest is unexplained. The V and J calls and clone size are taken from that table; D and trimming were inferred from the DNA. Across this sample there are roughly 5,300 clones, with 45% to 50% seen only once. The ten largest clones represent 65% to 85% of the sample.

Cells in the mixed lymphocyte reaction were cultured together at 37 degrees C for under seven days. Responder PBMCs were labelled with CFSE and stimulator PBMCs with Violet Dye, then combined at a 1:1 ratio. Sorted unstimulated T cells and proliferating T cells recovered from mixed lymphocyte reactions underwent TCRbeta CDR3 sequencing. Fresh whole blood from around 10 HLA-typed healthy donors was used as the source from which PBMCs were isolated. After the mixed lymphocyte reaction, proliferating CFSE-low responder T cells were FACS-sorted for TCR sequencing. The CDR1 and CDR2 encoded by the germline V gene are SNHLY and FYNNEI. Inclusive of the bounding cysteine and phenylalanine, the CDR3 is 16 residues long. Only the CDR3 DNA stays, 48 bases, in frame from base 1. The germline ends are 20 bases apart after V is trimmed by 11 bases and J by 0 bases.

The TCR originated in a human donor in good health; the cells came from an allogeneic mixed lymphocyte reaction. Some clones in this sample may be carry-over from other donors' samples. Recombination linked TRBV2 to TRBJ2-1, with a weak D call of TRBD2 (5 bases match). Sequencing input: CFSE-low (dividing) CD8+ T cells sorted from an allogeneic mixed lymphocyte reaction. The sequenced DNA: TGTGCCGGTCGACACATAGCGCAAAGCTCCTACAATGAGCAGTTCTTC. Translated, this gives CAGRHIAQSSYNEQFF.